Presented here are 7 T cell receptor beta chains from one specimen sequenced in a study of cytotoxic CD8 clonotypes in ibrutinib-treated CLL. The repertoire was sequenced with immunoSEQ multiplex PCR; TCRdb's copy has only in-frame clones and lacks some. The sample lists some 200,000 clones, roughly 77% occurring once. This sample comprised PBMCs, obtained after 12 months of ibrutinib treatment. The source is a human donor with chronic lymphocytic leukemia.

V and J are TRBV4-3 and TRBJ2-6, with D perhaps assigned TRBD1 or TRBD2 (6 bases each). The CDR3 loop spans 19 amino acids. CDR1 and CDR2 (germline): LGHNA, YSLEER. V dropped 0 bases and J dropped 1 base, with 16 bases sitting between them. The chain's CDR3 is CASSQEGGIRYSGANVLTF. The CDR3 DNA is TGCGCCAGCAGCCAAGAAGGGGGGATACGGTATTCTGGGGCCAACGTCCTGACTTTC.

The count of this clone is one. This rearrangement joins TRBV5-6 to TRBJ1-2; D gene uncertain. The CDR3 extends over 15 amino acids. Per the germline V gene, CDR1 is SGHDT and CDR2 is YYEEEE. V was shortened by 2 bases and J by 1 base, with 12 bases between the two germline ends. The CDR3 region has the DNA TGTGCCAGCAGCTTCCCGGCAGTGGGTAACTATGGCTACACCTTC. Residues: CASSFPAVGNYGYTF.

V gene TRBV6-1 combines with J gene TRBJ2-1; either TRBD1 or TRBD2 may fit D (5 bases each). V lost 0 bases and J lost 2, with 11 bases in between. The CDR3 runs 16 residues. Germline CDR1 reads MNHNS; CDR2 reads SASEGT. This CDR3 is CASSEALGGPYNEQFF. CDR3 in DNA: TGTGCCAGCAGTGAAGCGCTTGGGGGACCCTACAATGAGCAGTTCTTC.

This clone turned up a few times. J is TRBJ2-3 and V is TRBV30, with 7 bases matching TRBD2. This CDR3 spans 15 amino acids. With V trimmed by 3 bases and J by 3 bases, 9 bases remained unmatched. Germline CDR1 and CDR2: GTSNPN and SVGIG (reference sequence). The CDR3 loop reads CAWSGRSLGTDTQYF. Written as DNA, the CDR3 is TGTGCCTGGAGCGGGAGGTCCCTGGGGACAGATACGCAGTATTTT. The full variable domain, rest sourced from reference TRBV30 and TRBJ2-3, is SQTIHQWPATLVQPVGSPLSLECTVEGTSNPNLYWYRQAAGRGLQLLFYSVGIGQISSEVPQNLSASRPQDRQFILSSKKLLLSDSGFYLCAWSGRSLGTDTQYFGPGTRLTVL.

The chain employs TRBV29-1 and TRBJ2-7; TRBD1 agrees at 12 bases. CDR1 is SQVTM and CDR2 is ANQGSEA in the germline V gene. The CDR3 runs to 15 residues. Trimming cost V 8 bases and J 3 bases; bases outside gene matches: 11. CDR3 in amino acids: CSTEKGTGGVYEQYF. The CDR3 DNA reads as TGCAGCACCGAGAAAGGGACAGGGGGCGTCTACGAGCAGTACTTC.

The chain carries TRBV7-9 and TRBJ2-1; no firm D call. Germline values: CDR1 SEHNR, CDR2 FQNEAQ (reference sequence). The germline V and J ends were trimmed by 1 base and 2 bases, with 9 bases remaining between them. This CDR3 has 15 amino acids. This chain's CDR3 is CASSLDPTAYNEQFF. CDR3 DNA sequence: TGTGCCAGCAGCTTAGATCCGACTGCCTACAATGAGCAGTTCTTC. Supplemented by reference TRBV7-9 and TRBJ2-1, the full variable domain reads DTGVSQNPRHKITKRGQNVTFRCDPISEHNRLYWYRQTLGQGPEFLTYFQNEAQLEKSRLLSDRFSAERPKGSFSTLEIQRTEQGDSAMYLCASSLDPTAYNEQFFGPGTRLTVL.

The gene calls are TRBV28 and TRBJ1-2, with D unclear. Trimming took off 4 bases at V and 6 bases at J, with 9 bases between the two ends. CDR1 is MDHEN and CDR2 is SYDVKM in the germline V gene. This CDR3 has 12 residues. CDR3 amino acids: CASSSAGDGYTF. The CDR3 bases are TGTGCCAGCAGTTCGGCCGGGGATGGCTACACCTTC.